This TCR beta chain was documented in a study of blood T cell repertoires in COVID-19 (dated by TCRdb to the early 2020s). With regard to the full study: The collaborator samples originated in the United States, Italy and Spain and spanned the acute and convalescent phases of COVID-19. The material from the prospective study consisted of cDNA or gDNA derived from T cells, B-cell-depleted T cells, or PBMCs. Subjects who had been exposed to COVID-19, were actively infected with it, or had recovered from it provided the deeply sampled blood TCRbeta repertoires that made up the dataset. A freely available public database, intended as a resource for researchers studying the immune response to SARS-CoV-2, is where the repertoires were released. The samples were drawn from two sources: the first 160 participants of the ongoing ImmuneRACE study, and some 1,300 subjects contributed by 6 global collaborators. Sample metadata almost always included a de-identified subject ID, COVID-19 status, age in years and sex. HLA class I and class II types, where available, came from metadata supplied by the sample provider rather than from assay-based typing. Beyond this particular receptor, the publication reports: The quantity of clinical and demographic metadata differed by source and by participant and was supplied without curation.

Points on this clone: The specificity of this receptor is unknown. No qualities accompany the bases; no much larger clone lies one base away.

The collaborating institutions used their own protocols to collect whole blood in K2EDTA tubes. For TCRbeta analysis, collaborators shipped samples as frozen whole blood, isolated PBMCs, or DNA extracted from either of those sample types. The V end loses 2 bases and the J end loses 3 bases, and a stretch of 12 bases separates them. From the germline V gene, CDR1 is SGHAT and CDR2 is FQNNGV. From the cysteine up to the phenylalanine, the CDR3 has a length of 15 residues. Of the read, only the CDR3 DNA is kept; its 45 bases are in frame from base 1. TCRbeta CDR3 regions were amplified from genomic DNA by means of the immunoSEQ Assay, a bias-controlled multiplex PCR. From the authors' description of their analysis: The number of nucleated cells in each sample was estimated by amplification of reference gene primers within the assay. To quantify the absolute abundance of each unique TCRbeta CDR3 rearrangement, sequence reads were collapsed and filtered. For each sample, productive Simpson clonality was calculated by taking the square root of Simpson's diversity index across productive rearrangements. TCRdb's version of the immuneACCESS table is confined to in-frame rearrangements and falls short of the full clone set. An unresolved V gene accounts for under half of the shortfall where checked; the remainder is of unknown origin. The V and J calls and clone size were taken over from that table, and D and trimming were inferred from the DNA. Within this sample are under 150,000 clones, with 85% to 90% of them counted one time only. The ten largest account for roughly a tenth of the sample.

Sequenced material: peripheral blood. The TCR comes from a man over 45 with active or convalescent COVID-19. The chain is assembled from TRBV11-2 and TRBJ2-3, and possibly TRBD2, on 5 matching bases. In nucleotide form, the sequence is TGTGCCAGCAGCTTATTTCGAGGGAATACAGATACGCAGTATTTT. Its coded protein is CASSLFRGNTDTQYF. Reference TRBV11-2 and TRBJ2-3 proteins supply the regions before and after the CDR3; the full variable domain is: EAGVAQSPRYKIIEKRQSVAFWCNPISGHATLYWYQQILGQGPKLLIQFQNNGVVDDSQLPKDRFSAERLKGVDSTLKIQPAKLEDSAVYLCASSLFRGNTDTQYFGPGTRLTVL.